The T cell receptor beta chain under discussion was sequenced for a study of T cells in narcolepsy. Study-level background: Patients with NT1 or NT2 and healthy control donors were enrolled. Points from the study as a whole: Healthy controls reportedly lacked the autoreactive clonotypes serially found in patients' blood.

Only in-frame clones appear in the TCRdb table, and some are missing; sequencing was by immunoSEQ multiplex PCR. The sample records about 33,000 clones, about 80% being singletons. In this sample, this clone turned up once. The target antigen is unknown. This CDR3 has 14 amino acids. Germline V gene data show CDR1 as LNHDA and CDR2 as SQIVND (reference sequence). V shed 3 bases and J 10 bases; nucleotides not matched to a gene: 8. This sequence joins TRBV19 and TRBJ2-1, with 8 bases aligning to TRBD1. Material: CD45RA- memory CD4+ T cells from PBMCs. This clonotype was obtained from a human donor with narcolepsy. The CDR3 region has the DNA TGTGCCAGTAGTATGGGACAGGCAACAGACGAGCAGTTCTTC. Amino acid sequence: CASSMGQATDEQFF.